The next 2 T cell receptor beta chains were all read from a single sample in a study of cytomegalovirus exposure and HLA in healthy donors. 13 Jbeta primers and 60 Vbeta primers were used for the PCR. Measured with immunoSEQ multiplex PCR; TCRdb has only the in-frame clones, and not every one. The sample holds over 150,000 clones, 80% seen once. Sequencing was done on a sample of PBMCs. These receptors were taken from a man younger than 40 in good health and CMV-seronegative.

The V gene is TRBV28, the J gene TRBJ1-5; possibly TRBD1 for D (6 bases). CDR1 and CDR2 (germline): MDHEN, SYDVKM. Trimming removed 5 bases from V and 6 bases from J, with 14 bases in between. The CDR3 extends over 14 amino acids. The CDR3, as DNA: TGTGCCAGCAGTCGATACAGGGTCGGTCAGCCCCAGCATTTT. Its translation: CASSRYRVGQPQHF.

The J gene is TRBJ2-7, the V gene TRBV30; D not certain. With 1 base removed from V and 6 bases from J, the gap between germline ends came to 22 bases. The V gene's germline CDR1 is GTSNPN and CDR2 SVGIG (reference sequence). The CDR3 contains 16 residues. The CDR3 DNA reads TGTGCCTGGAGTGCAAAGGTCGCGGCAAGACGCTTCGAGCAGTACTTC. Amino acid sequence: CAWSAKVAARRFEQYF.